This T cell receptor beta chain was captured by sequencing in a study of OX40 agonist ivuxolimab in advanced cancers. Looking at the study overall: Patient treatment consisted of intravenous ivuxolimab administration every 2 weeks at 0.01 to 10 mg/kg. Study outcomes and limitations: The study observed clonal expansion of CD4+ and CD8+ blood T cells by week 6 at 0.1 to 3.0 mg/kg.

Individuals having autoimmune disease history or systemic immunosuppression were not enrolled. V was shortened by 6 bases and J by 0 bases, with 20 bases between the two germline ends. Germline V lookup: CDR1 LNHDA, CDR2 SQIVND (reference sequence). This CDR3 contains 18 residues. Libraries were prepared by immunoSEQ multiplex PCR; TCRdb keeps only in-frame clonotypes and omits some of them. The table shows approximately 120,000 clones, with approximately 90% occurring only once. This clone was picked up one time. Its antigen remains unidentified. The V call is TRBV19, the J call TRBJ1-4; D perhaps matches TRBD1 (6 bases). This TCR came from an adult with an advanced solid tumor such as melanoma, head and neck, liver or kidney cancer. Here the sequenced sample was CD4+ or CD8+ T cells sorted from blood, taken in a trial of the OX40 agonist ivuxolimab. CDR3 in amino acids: CASSTLSGTKATNEKLFF. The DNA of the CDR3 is TGTGCCAGTAGCACGCTGAGCGGGACAAAAGCAACTAATGAAAAACTGTTTTTT.